This T cell receptor beta chain is drawn from a study of CD8 T cells in ankylosing spondylitis. General observations from the study: Disease-associated clones were reportedly significantly overrepresented in matched ankylosing spondylitis synovial fluid.

The germline CDR1 and CDR2 sequences are SEHNR and FQNEAQ (reference sequence). The CDR3 sequence is 16 residues long. V lost 5 bases and J 0 bases, leaving 15 bases between the germline ends. This clonotype was seen a few times. Its matching antigen is unknown. TCRdb ran MiXCR on the 5' RACE reads and lists one entry per CDR3 protein. The sample consists of 150,000 to 200,000 distinct CDR3 sequences, approximately 10% of them appearing once. The TCR was taken from a male donor with ankylosing spondylitis or in good health (not recorded which). J is TRBJ2-3 and V is TRBV7-9, with D perhaps TRBD1 or TRBD2 (5 bases each). The material sequenced was blood, either unsorted or a sorted T cell fraction (not recorded which). The CDR3 coding sequence is TGTGCCAGCAGCCGAGCCCCGGGGCCAAGCACAGATACGCAGTATTTT. It specifies CASSRAPGPSTDTQYF.